This T cell receptor (beta chain) is drawn from a study of Ad26.COV2.S vaccination and SARS-CoV-2 variants. As for the study in general: Intramuscularly, Ad26.COV2.S was given either once or twice, 56 days apart. Study results and caveats: Non-spike TCR breadth was similar in vaccine and placebo recipients.

Treatment given: about 20 received Ad26.COV2.S at low or high dose, single or two shots; several received placebo; per-sample allocation not given. Material that was analyzed had been drawn on day 63 after the first vaccine or placebo injection. The sample came from a Boston adult aged 18-55 years. The germline CDR1 and CDR2 sequences are SGHAT and FQNNGV. V lost 0 bases to trimming and J lost 3 bases, with 17 bases between them. The CDR3 runs to 18 residues. Using immunoSEQ multiplex PCR, the repertoire was profiled, and TCRdb retains in-frame clones only, with some absent. The table lists some 320,000 clones, 86% of them singletons. With regard to this clone: What it recognizes is unknown.

This material consisted of peripheral blood, taken in a trial of Ad26.COV2.S vaccine versus placebo. The chain carries TRBV11-2 and TRBJ2-2; D is unresolved. This TCR derives from a person aged 18-65 years who received the Ad26.COV2.S COVID-19 vaccine or a placebo. CDR3 coding DNA: TGTGCCAGCAGCTTAGAACCAGGAGTAGCCGCGTACACCGGGGAGCTGTTTTTT. The encoded protein is CASSLEPGVAAYTGELFF.